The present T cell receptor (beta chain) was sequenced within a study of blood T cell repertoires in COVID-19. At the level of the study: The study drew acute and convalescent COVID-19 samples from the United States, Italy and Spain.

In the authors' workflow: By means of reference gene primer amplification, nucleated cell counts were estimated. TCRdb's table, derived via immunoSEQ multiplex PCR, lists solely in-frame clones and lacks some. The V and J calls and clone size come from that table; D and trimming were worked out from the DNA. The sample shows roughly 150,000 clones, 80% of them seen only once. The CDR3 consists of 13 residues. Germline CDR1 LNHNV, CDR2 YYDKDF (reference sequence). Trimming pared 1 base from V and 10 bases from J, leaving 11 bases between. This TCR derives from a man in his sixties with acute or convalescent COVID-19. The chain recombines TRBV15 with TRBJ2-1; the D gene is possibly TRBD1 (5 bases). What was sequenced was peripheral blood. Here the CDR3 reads CATSRVRGHEQFF. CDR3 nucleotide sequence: TGTGCCACCAGCAGAGTAAGGGGCCACGAGCAGTTCTTC.